The 6 T cell receptor beta chains in this list originate from one sample, sequenced in a study of human T cells and chemical hapten exposure. TCRdb re-called the RACE reads through MiXCR, storing one row per CDR3 protein. Of 75,000 to 100,000 distinct CDR3 sequences listed, around 11% are singletons. Time point specified: patch test 1, 2 weeks after DPC sensitization. Treatment of the sample: therapeutic diphenylcyclopropenone sensitization with weekly scalp DPC. The material was whole blood, obtained in connection with sensitization to the hapten diphenylcyclopropenone (DPC). Source of these receptors: an older woman with alopecia areata. Some clones in this sample may be carry-over from other donors' samples.

This clonotype was detected only a few times. The rearrangement links TRBV7-9 to TRBJ2-5; TRBD1 matches 8 bases. V dropped 5 bases and J dropped 1; count of bases not matched to a gene: 6. CDR1 SEHNR and CDR2 FQNEAQ come from the germline V gene (reference sequence). This CDR3 region has 15 residues. This CDR3 is CASSPLGQVQETQYF. In DNA, the CDR3 is TGTGCCAGCAGCCCCCTGGGACAGGTCCAAGAGACCCAGTACTTC.

This clonotype came up many times. The chain couples TRBV5-1 to TRBJ2-7; maybe TRBD1 (6 bases). This CDR3 has 19 residues. Trimming shortened V by 4 bases and J by 0 bases, and 26 bases separated the two germline ends. Per the germline V gene, CDR1 is SGHRS and CDR2 is YFSETQ. The CDR3 DNA follows: TGCGCCAGCAGCCTCAAGGACAGTAGAAGGGATGGGAGCTCCTACGAGCAGTACTTC. The encoded protein is CASSLKDSRRDGSSYEQYF.

The V call is TRBV28, the J call TRBJ2-5; D is unresolved. Trimming left V 4 bases short and J 4 bases short, with 16 bases between. This CDR3 has 15 amino acids. Germline V CDR1 and CDR2: MDHEN, SYDVKM. The CDR3 loop is CASSSPRPRRETQYF. The CDR3 DNA sequence: TGTGCCAGCAGTTCCCCACGTCCCCGGAGAGAGACCCAGTACTTC.

The chain joins TRBV6-2 or TRBV6-3 to TRBJ2-1; no reliable D call. Trimming stripped 5 bases from V and 8 bases from J, with 19 bases between. The germline gives CDR1 MNHEY, CDR2 SVGEGT. This CDR3 has 15 residues. Here the CDR3 DNA reads TGTGCCAGCAGTCCTTCGTCTTGGGGTCTTTATGAGCAGTTCTTC. It translates to CASSPSSWGLYEQFF.

This clonotype was counted at least ten times. This sequence joins TRBV29-1 and TRBJ2-3; 10 bases line up with TRBD1. CDR3 length: 15 residues. The trim removed 2 bases at V and 3 bases at J, leaving 5 bases unmatched. CDR1 and CDR2 from the germline V gene are SQVTM and ANQGSEA. The CDR3 spells CSVEIRDRGTDTQYF. In DNA, the CDR3 is TGCAGCGTTGAAATCCGGGACAGGGGAACAGATACGCAGTATTTT.

This clonotype was observed a handful of times. V gene TRBV27 combines with J gene TRBJ1-1; D gene ambiguous. Germline lookup yields CDR1 MNHEY and CDR2 SMNVEV (reference sequence). The CDR3 runs 15 residues. The germline V and J ends were trimmed by 4 bases and 3 bases, with 15 bases remaining between them. The CDR3 DNA reads TGTGCCAGCAGTTCGTACGGAGGAAGGGACACTGAAGCTTTCTTT. It specifies CASSSYGGRDTEAFF.